What follows are 8 T cell receptor beta chains derived from one specimen sequenced in a study of T cells expressing NK-cell markers. TCRdb reprocessed the 5' RACE reads; each CDR3 protein has one entry and no DNA is given. This table holds 500,000 to 700,000 distinct CDR3 sequences. Material: blood T cells: a sorted CD56 or NKG2C T cell subset, CD4+ or CD8+ T cells, or bulk PBMC T cells (not recorded which). Receptors were obtained from a young man in good health.

The chain recombines TRBV28 with TRBJ2-1; TCRdb lists TRBD2, though no DNA is available to test this call. Germline V CDR1 and CDR2: MDHEN, SYDVKM. This CDR3 spans 14 amino acids. CDR3 residues: CASSLLAGYNEQFF.

The rearrangement uses TRBV5-6 and TRBJ2-7; as DNA is missing, the TRBD1 call by TCRdb cannot be tested. The CDR3 runs 16 residues. Germline V gene data show CDR1 as SGHDT and CDR2 as YYEEEE. The CDR3 loop reads CASSLGYTGKSYEQYF.

The chain combines TRBV28 with TRBJ2-1. The CDR3 is 17 amino acids. Looked up from germline, CDR1 is MDHEN and CDR2 is SYDVKM. CDR3 amino acids: CASSSPKKGQPYNEQFF.

The J gene is TRBJ1-3, the V gene TRBV12-3 or TRBV12-4. The CDR3 has 13 amino acids. The chain's CDR3 is CASRHGSGNTIYF.

The chain is built from TRBV20-1 and TRBJ1-4. This CDR3 region has 13 residues. CDR1 and CDR2 (germline): DFQATT, SNEGSKA (reference sequence). CDR3 in amino acids: CSAREFVDEKLFF.

This chain links TRBV6-6 with TRBJ2-3. Germline CDR1 and CDR2: MNHNY and SVGAGI (reference sequence). This CDR3 spans 13 amino acids. This chain's CDR3 is CASSYTSTDTQYF.

This chain connects TRBV6-2 or TRBV6-3 to TRBJ2-1; TCRdb designates TRBD2, a call that cannot be tested without DNA. Germline V gene lookup returns CDR1 MNHEY and CDR2 SVGEGT. The CDR3 has 13 amino acids. The CDR3 spells CASRPTSGTEQFF.

V usage is TRBV7-9 and J usage is TRBJ2-1; TCRdb calls TRBD1, which cannot be checked without DNA. CDR1 is SEHNR and CDR2 is FQNEAQ in the germline V gene (reference sequence). The CDR3 contains 15 residues. This CDR3 reads CASSVAGTGNNEQFF.